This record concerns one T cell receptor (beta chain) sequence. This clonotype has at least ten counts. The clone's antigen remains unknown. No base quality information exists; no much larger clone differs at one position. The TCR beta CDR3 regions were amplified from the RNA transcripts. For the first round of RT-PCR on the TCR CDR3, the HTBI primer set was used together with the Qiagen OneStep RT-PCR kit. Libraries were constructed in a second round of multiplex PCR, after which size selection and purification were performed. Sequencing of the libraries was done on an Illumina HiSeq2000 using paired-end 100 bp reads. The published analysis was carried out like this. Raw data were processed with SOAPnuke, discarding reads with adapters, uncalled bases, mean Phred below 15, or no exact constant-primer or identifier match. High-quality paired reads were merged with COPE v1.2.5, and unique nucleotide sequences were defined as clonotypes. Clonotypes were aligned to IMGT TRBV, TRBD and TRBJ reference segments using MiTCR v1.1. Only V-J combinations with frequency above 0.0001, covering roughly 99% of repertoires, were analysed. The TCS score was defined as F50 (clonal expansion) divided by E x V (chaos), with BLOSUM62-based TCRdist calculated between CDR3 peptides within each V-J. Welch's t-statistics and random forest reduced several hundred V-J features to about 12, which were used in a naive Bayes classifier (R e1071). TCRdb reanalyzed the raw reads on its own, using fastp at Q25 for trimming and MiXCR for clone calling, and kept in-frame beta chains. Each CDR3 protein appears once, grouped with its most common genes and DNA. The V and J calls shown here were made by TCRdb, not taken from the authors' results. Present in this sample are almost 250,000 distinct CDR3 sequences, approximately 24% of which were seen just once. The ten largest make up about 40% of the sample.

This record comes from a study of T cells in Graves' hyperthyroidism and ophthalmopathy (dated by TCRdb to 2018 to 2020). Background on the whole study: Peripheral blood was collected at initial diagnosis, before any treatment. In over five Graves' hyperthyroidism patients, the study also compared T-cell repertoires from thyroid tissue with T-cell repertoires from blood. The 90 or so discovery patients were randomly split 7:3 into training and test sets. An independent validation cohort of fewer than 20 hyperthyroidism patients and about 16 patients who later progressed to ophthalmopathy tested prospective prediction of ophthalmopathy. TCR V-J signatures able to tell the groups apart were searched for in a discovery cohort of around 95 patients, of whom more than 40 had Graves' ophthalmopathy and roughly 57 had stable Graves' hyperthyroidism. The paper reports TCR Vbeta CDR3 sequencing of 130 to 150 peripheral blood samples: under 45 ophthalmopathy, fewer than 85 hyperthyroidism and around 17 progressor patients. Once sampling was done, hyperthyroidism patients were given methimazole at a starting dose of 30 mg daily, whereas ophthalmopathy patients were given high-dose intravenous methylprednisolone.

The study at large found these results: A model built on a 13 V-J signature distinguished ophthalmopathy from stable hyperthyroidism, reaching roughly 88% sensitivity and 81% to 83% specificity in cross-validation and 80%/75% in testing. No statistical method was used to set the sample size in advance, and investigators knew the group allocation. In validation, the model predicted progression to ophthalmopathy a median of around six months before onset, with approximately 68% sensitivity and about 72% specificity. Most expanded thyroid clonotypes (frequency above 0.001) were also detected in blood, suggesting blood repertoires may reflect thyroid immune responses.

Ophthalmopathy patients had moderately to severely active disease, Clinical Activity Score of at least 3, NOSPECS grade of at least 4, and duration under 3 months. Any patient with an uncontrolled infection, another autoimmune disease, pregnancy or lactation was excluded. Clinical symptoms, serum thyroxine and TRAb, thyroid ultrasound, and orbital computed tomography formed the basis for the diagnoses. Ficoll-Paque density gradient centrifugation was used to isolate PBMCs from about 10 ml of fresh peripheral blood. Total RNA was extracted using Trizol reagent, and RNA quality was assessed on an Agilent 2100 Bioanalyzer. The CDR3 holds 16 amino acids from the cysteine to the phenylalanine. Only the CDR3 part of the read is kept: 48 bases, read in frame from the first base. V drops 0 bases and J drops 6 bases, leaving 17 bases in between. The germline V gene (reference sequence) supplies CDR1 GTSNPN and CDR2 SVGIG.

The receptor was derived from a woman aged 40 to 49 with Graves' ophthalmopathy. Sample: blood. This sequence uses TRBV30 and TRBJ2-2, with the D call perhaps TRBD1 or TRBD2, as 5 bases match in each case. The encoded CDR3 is CAWSVPGPDGPGELFF. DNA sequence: TGTGCCTGGAGTGTTCCGGGACCCGATGGGCCCGGGGAGCTGTTTTTT.